This T cell receptor beta chain was obtained from a study of blood T cell repertoires in COVID-19. Produced via immunoSEQ multiplex PCR; TCRdb's table is partial and in-frame only. The table includes 140,000 to 150,000 clones, just under 85% detected once. Germline values: CDR1 GTSNPN, CDR2 SVGIG (reference sequence). V gave up 1 base and J gave up 10 bases, with 19 bases separating them. The CDR3 has 14 residues. Among Cohort 3 donors, those recovered had two negative PCRs, clearance, or symptom resolution. Specimen: PBMCs or T cells enriched from blood (not recorded which). The receptor's source is a woman between 35 and 50 years old who had recovered from COVID-19. The chain is built from TRBV30 and TRBJ1-2; D not resolved. CDR3 in amino acids: CAWSALRRTKDYTF. The DNA for the CDR3 is TGTGCCTGGAGTGCGTTGAGACGGACTAAGGACTACACCTTC.